This entry features one TCR beta chain sequence. Its target is not known. The data derive from a study of OX40 agonist ivuxolimab in advanced cancers. Study as a whole: Of mixed ages from about 20 to 80 and averaging 60 years, the group was around 78% male. General study findings and limits: Clonal expansion by week 6 occurred in CD4+ and CD8+ blood T cells (at 0.1 to 3.0 mg/kg).

V was cut by 0 bases and J by 2 bases, with 12 bases left in between. The length of the CDR3 is 15 residues. Germline values: CDR1 SGHKS, CDR2 YYEKEE (reference sequence). This table comes from immunoSEQ multiplex PCR, and its TCRdb copy is limited to in-frame clones, with some not included. The sample holds 15,000 to 20,000 clones; around 73% are singletons and the top ten take roughly 28%. The V and J genes are TRBV5-5 and TRBJ2-7; D possibly matches TRBD1 or TRBD2 (5 bases each). The sample consisted of CD4+ or CD8+ T cells sorted from blood, taken in a trial of the OX40 agonist ivuxolimab. This sequence originates from an adult with an advanced solid tumor such as melanoma, head and neck, liver or kidney cancer. CDR3 nucleotides: TGTGCCAGCAGCTTGGCCTGGGGGTCAGCCTACGAGCAGTACTTC. It codes for CASSLAWGSAYEQYF.